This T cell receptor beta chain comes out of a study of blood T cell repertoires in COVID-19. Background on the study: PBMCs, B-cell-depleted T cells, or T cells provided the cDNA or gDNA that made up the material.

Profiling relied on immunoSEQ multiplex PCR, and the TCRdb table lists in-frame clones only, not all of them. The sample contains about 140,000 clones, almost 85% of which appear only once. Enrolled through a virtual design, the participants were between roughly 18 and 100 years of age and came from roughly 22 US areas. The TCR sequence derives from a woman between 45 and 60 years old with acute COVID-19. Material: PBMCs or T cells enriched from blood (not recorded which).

CDR3 protein: CASSVWSGGGDEQFF. CDR3 sequence (DNA): TGTGCCAGCAGCGTTTGGAGCGGGGGGGGAGATGAGCAGTTCTTC. V gene TRBV9 combines with J gene TRBJ2-1; TRBD2 matches 10 bases. The CDR3 covers 15 residues. V lost 2 bases and J lost 8; bases outside the gene matches: 7. CDR1 is SGDLS, CDR2 YYNGEE, per germline.